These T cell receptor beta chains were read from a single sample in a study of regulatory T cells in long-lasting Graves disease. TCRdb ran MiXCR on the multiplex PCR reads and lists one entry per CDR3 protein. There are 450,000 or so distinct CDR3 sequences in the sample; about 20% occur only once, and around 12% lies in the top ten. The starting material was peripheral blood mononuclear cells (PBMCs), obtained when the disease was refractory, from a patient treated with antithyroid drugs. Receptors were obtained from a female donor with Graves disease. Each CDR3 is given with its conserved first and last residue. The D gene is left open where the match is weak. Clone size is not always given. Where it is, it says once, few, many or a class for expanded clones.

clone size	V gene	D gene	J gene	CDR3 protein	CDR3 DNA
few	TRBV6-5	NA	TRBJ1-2	CASSYSADQNYGYTF	TGTGCCAGCAGTTACTCTGCAGATCAGAACTATGGCTACACCTTC
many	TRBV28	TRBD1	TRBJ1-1	CASSWDRGKNTEAFF	TGTGCCAGCAGTTGGGACAGGGGGAAGAACACTGAAGCTTTCTTT
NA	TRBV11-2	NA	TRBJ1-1	CASEREPNTEAFF	TGTGCCAGCGAAAGGGAACCTAACACTGAAGCTTTCTTT
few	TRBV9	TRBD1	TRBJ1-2	CASSRRDRLYGYTF	TGTGCCAGCAGCCGCCGGGACAGGCTGTATGGCTACACCTTC
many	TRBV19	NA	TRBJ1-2	CASLRGREGNGYTF	TGTGCCAGCCTCCGGGGCAGGGAAGGCAATGGCTACACCTTC
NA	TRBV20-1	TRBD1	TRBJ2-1	CSANRGQGAYNEQFF	TGCAGTGCAAACAGAGGACAGGGGGCCTACAATGAGCAGTTCTTC
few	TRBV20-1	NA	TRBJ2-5	CSAPEVQTQYF	TGCAGTGCTCCTGAGGTACAGACCCAGTACTTC
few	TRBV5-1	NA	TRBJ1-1	CASTPFQGLRDTEAFF	TGCGCCAGCACTCCATTTCAGGGGTTGAGGGACACTGAAGCTTTCTTT
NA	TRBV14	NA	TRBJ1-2	CARGGLGYTF	TGTGCCAGGGGGGGGCTAGGCTACACCTTC
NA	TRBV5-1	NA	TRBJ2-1	CASSSRSNEQFF	TGCGCCAGCAGCTCCCGAAGCAATGAGCAGTTCTTC
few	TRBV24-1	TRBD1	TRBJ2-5	CATKGTGEAETQYF	TGTGCCACCAAAGGGACAGGGGAGGCGGAGACCCAGTACTTC
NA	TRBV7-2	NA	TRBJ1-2	CASSKPIGVDYGYTF	TGTGCCAGCAGCAAACCGATAGGGGTAGACTATGGCTACACCTTC
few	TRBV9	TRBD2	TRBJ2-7	CASSLGTSGSPIYEQYF	TGTGCCAGCAGCCTCGGGACTAGCGGGAGTCCTATTTACGAGCAGTACTTC
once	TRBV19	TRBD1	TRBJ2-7	CASMSPGQTYEQYF	TGTGCCAGTATGTCCCCGGGACAGACCTACGAGCAGTACTTC
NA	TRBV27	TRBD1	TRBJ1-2	CASKRDPGQGVGYGYTF	TGTGCCAGCAAGCGGGATCCGGGACAGGGTGTCGGCTATGGCTACACCTTC
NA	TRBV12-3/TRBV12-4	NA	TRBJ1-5	CASSKDSLSNQPQHF	TGTGCCAGCAGTAAGGACAGTTTAAGCAATCAGCCCCAGCATTTT
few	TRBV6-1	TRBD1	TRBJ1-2	CASSGRTGSLGYTF	TGTGCCAGCAGTGGACGGACAGGCTCCCTTGGCTACACCTTC
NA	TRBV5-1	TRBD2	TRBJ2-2	CASTPWGGTGELFF	TGCGCCAGCACCCCCTGGGGGGGGACCGGGGAGCTGTTTTTT
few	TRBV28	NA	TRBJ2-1	CASRLMLSSYNEQFF	TGTGCCAGCAGGTTGATGTTAAGCTCCTACAATGAGCAGTTCTTC
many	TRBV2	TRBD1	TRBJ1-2	CASRALTGEYGYTF	TGTGCCAGCAGGGCTTTGACAGGGGAATATGGCTACACCTTC
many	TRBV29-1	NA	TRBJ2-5	CSVVGWEETQYF	TGCAGCGTTGTAGGGTGGGAAGAGACCCAGTACTTC
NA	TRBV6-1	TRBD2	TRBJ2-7	CASRLAGFPYEQYF	TGTGCCAGCCGCTTAGCGGGGTTCCCCTACGAGCAGTACTTC
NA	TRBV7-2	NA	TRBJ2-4	CASSLTGALGYF	TGTGCCAGCAGCTTAACCGGGGCCCTGGGGTACTTC
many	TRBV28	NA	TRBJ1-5	CASIYSDSNQPQHF	TGTGCCAGCATCTACAGTGATAGCAATCAGCCCCAGCATTTT
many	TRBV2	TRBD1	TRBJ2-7	CASSPGQGWEQYF	TGTGCCAGCAGTCCGGGACAGGGGTGGGAGCAGTACTTC
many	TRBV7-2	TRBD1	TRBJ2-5	CASSYSGTGGWGETQYF	TGTGCCAGCAGCTATTCCGGGACAGGGGGCTGGGGGGAGACCCAGTACTTC
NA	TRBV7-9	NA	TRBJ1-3	CASSLGRPRIFSGNTIYF	TGTGCCAGCAGCTTAGGGCGGCCGAGAATTTTCTCTGGAAACACCATATATTTT
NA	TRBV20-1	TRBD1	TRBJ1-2	CSARGGQGFEGYGYTF	TGCAGTGCCCGGGGGGGACAGGGTTTTGAGGGCTATGGCTACACCTTC
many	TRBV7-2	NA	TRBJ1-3	CASSLAGNTIYF	TGTGCCAGCAGCTTAGCCGGAAACACCATATATTTT
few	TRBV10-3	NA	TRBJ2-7	CAISPRGASSYEQYF	TGTGCCATCAGCCCTCGGGGGGCCAGCTCCTACGAGCAGTACTTC
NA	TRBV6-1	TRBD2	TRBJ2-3	CASSILSGGTDTQYF	TGTGCCAGCAGTATACTTAGCGGGGGCACAGATACGCAGTATTTT
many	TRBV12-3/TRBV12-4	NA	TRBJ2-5	CASSRTEETQYF	TGTGCCAGCAGTAGGACAGAAGAGACCCAGTACTTC
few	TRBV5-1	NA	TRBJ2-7	CASSLGDAAYEQYF	TGCGCCAGCAGCTTGGGGGACGCCGCCTACGAGCAGTACTTC
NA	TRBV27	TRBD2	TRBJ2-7	CASSLSSSGNEQYF	TGTGCCAGCAGTCTATCCTCTAGCGGGAACGAGCAGTACTTC
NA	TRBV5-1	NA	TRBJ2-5	CASSFGRPRETQYF	TGCGCCAGCAGCTTTGGCAGGCCGAGGGAGACCCAGTACTTC
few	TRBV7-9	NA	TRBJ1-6	CASSSGSNSPLHF	TGTGCCAGCAGCTCAGGGAGTAATTCACCCCTCCACTTT
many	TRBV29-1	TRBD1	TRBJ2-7	CSANRGDYEQYF	TGCAGCGCTAACAGGGGGGACTACGAGCAGTACTTC
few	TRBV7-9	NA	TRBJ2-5	CASSPVGQGRGETQYF	TGTGCCAGCAGCCCCGTCGGCCAGGGGAGGGGAGAGACCCAGTACTTC
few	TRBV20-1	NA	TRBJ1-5	CSARDLGLNQPQHF	TGCAGTGCTAGAGATCTCGGACTCAATCAGCCCCAGCATTTT
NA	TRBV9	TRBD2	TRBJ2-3	CASSPPSGANTDTQYF	TGTGCCAGCAGCCCCCCTAGCGGAGCCAACACAGATACGCAGTATTTT
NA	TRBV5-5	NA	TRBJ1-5	CASSLQASNQPQHF	TGTGCCAGCAGCTTACAGGCGAGCAATCAGCCCCAGCATTTT
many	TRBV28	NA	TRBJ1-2	CASSRYYGYTF	TGTGCCAGCAGCCGGTACTATGGCTACACCTTC
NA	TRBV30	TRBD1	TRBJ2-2	CAIRGRSGTGELFF	TGTGCAATCAGGGGGCGAAGTGGCACCGGGGAGCTGTTTTTT
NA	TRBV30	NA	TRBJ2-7	CAWSVADSAYEQYF	TGTGCCTGGAGTGTGGCGGACAGCGCCTACGAGCAGTACTTC
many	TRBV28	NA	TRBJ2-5	CASSPTRETQYF	TGTGCCAGCAGCCCTACTCGAGAGACCCAGTACTTC
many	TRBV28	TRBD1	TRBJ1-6	CASRDRASSPLHF	TGTGCCAGCAGGGACAGGGCTTCATCACCCCTCCACTTT
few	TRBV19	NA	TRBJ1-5	CASSLPTNQPQHF	TGTGCCAGTAGTCTTCCCACGAATCAGCCCCAGCATTTT
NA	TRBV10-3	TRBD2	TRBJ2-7	CAIRGLGTKFYEQYF	TGTGCCATTAGGGGTTTGGGGACTAAGTTCTACGAGCAGTACTTC
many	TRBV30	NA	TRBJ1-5	CAWTGQHGQPQHF	TGTGCCTGGACCGGACAGCATGGTCAGCCCCAGCATTTT
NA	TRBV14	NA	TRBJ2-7	CASSQELSYEQYF	TGTGCCAGCAGCCAAGAGCTCTCCTACGAGCAGTACTTC
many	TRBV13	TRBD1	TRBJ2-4	CASSLGTEKNIQYF	TGTGCCAGCAGCTTGGGGACAGAAAAAAACATTCAGTACTTC
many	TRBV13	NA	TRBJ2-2	CASSLKRGGELFF	TGTGCCAGCAGCTTAAAGAGGGGCGGGGAGCTGTTTTTT
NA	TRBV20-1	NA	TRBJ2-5	CSASAGASWETQYF	TGCAGTGCTAGTGCAGGGGCTAGTTGGGAGACCCAGTACTTC
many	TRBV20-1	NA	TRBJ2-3	CSARVGDTQYF	TGCAGTGCTAGAGTTGGAGATACGCAGTATTTT
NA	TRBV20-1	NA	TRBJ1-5	CSVTRGGQPQHF	TGCAGTGTTACGAGGGGCGGTCAGCCCCAGCATTTT
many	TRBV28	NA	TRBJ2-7	CASSPLGGDSYEQYF	TGTGCCAGCAGTCCCCTGGGTGGAGACTCCTACGAGCAGTACTTC
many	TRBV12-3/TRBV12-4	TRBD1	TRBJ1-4	CASRLGQDNEKLFF	TGTGCCAGCAGACTGGGACAGGATAATGAAAAACTGTTTTTT
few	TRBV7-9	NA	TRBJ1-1	CASSLVEVGAFF	TGTGCCAGCAGCTTAGTAGAAGTTGGAGCTTTCTTT
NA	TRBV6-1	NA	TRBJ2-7	CASSDPGLKYEQYF	TGTGCCAGCAGTGACCCGGGTCTTAAATACGAGCAGTACTTC